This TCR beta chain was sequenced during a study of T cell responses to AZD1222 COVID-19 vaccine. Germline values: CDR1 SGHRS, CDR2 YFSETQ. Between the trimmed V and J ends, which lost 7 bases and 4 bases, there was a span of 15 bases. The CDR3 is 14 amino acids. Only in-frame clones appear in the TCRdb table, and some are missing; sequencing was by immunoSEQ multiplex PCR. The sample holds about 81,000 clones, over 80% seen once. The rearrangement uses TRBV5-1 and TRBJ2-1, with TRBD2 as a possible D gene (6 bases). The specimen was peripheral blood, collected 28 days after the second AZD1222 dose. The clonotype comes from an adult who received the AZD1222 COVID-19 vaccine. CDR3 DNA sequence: TGCGCCAGCGCCCCCGGGACTCAATACAATGAGCAGTTCTTC. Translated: CASAPGTQYNEQFF.